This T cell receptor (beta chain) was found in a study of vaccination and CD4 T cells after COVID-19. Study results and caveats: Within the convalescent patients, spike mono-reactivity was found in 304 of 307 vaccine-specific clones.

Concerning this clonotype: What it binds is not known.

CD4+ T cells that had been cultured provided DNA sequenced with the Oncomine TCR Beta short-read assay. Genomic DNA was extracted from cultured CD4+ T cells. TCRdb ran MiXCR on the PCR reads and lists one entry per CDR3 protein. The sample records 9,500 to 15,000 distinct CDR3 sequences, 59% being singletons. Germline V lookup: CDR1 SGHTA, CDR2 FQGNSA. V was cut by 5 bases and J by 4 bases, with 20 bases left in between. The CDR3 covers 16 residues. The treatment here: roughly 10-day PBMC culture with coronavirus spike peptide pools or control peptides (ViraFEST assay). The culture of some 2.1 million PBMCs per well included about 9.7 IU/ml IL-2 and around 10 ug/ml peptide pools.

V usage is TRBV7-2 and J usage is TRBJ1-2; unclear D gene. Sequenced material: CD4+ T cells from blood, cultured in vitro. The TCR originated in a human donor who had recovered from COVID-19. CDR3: CASSPSIFGQAYGYTF. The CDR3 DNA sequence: TGTGCCAGCAGCCCTAGCATTTTCGGGCAGGCCTATGGCTACACCTTC.